Listed below are T cell receptor beta chains from one sample, sequenced in a study of Graves' ophthalmopathy and Graves' hyperthyroidism. TCRdb processed the multiplex PCR reads anew with MiXCR; each CDR3 protein has one entry. This table has almost 750,000 distinct CDR3 sequences, about 44% appearing once. What was sequenced was peripheral blood. The receptors originated from an adult man with Graves' ophthalmopathy. Both conserved end residues are part of each CDR3. The D gene is left open where the match is weak. The listing skips clone size in some rows; elsewhere it reads once, few, many or a size class.

CATTPHPSGNYGYTF TGTGCCACAACACCTCACCCGTCTGGAAACTATGGCTACACCTTC TRBJ1-2 TRBV7-2 - many
CASRRTSGRQETQYF TGTGCCAGCAGGCGGACTAGCGGTAGACAAGAGACCCAGTACTTC TRBJ2-5 TRBV7-2 TRBD2 many
CASSPRVGTGSNYGYTF TGTGCCAGTAGTCCTCGAGTTGGGACAGGGAGTAACTATGGCTACACCTTC TRBJ1-2 TRBV19 TRBD1 many
CASSLDGWAGELFF TGTGCCAGCAGCTTAGATGGCTGGGCCGGGGAGCTGTTTTTT TRBJ2-2 TRBV11-2 - once
CASIIRPTSGNTIYF TGTGCCAGCATTATCCGTCCGACCTCTGGAAACACCATATATTTT TRBJ1-3 TRBV6-5 - few
CASTDPTITNEQYF TGTGCCAGCACCGACCCGACAATAACAAACGAGCAGTACTTC TRBJ2-7 TRBV2 - -
CASSLSGTRYEQYF TGTGCCAGCAGCCTATCAGGGACTCGCTACGAGCAGTACTTC TRBJ2-7 TRBV7-2 - -
CASKGDTVYF TGTGCCAGCAAGGGGGACACCGTATATTTT TRBJ1-3 TRBV9 - -
CSVAVVLSYEQYF TGCAGCGTTGCCGTCGTACTCTCCTACGAGCAGTACTTC TRBJ2-7 TRBV29-1 - few
CASSIGFGGGEAFF TGTGCCAGTAGTATTGGCTTCGGGGGCGGTGAAGCTTTCTTT TRBJ1-1 TRBV19 - -
CASSSRTSEPYEQYF TGTGCCAGCAGCTCAAGGACTAGCGAACCCTACGAGCAGTACTTC TRBJ2-7 TRBV7-9 TRBD2 -
CASSPWSAVWDGYTF TGTGCCAGCAGCCCTTGGTCTGCGGTTTGGGATGGCTACACCTTC TRBJ1-2 TRBV14 - -
CASSLVRRTQYF TGTGCCAGCAGTTTGGTCCGACGGACCCAGTACTTC TRBJ2-5 TRBV25-1 - -
CASSPDGYSNQPQHF TGTGCCAGCAGCCCGGACGGATATAGCAATCAGCCCCAGCATTTT TRBJ1-5 TRBV2 - many
CASFSDRGNVGEAFF TGCGCCAGTTTTTCGGACAGGGGCAATGTAGGTGAAGCTTTCTTT TRBJ1-1 TRBV10-2 TRBD1 many
CASSELATQHF TGTGCCAGCAGTGAACTGGCGACCCAGCATTTT TRBJ1-5 TRBV6-6 - many
CAISDGTGVSPQHF TGTGCCATCAGTGATGGGACCGGCGTTTCGCCCCAGCATTTT TRBJ1-5 TRBV10-3 - -
CASSLSGRELHEQYF TGTGCCAGCAGCCTTAGCGGGAGGGAACTGCACGAGCAGTACTTC TRBJ2-7 TRBV9 TRBD2 -
CASSPGLAGGSGEQYF TGTGCCAGCAGCCCTGGACTAGCGGGAGGATCGGGCGAGCAGTACTTC TRBJ2-7 TRBV5-8 TRBD2 few
CSARGRQGGTEAFF TGCAGTGCTAGAGGCCGACAGGGAGGCACTGAAGCTTTCTTT TRBJ1-1 TRBV20-1 TRBD1 -
CASRPGGGAFF TGTGCCAGCAGACCTGGAGGTGGAGCTTTCTTT TRBJ1-1 TRBV7-9 - -
CASRTTGTTNTGELFF TGTGCCAGCAGAACCACCGGGACAACGAACACCGGGGAGCTGTTTTTT TRBJ2-2 TRBV7-9 - few
CASSEQGRYGYTF TGTGCCAGCAGTGAACAGGGGCGCTATGGCTACACCTTC TRBJ1-2 TRBV6-1 - few
CASSLADGGATQYF TGCGCCAGCAGCTTGGCCGACGGGGGGGCGACCCAGTACTTC TRBJ2-5 TRBV5-1 TRBD2 few
CATRRGNYGYTF TGTGCCACCAGGAGAGGGAACTATGGCTACACCTTC TRBJ1-2 TRBV15 - once
CSACPPAGVTPQYF TGCAGTGCTTGTCCCCCAGCGGGAGTGACCCCCCAGTACTTC TRBJ2-5 TRBV20-1 TRBD2 many
CSARRNSNQPQHF TGCAGTGCTAGAAGAAATAGCAATCAGCCCCAGCATTTT TRBJ1-5 TRBV20-1 - -
CASSYFGTGELFF TGTGCCAGCAGTTACTTTGGAACCGGGGAGCTGTTTTTT TRBJ2-2 TRBV25-1 - -
CASSLMTGWVHEQYF TGTGCCAGCAGCTTGATGACAGGGTGGGTTCACGAGCAGTACTTC TRBJ2-7 TRBV11-2 TRBD1 -
CASSFSQFGETQYF TGTGCCAGCAGCTTTAGTCAGTTCGGCGAGACCCAGTACTTC TRBJ2-5 TRBV11-2 - many
CASTSTRDSPYGYTF TGTGCCAGCACCTCAACTCGGGACAGTCCCTATGGCTACACCTTC TRBJ1-2 TRBV25-1 TRBD1 -
CAISESNGGETQYF TGTGCCATCAGTGAGTCGAATGGGGGAGAGACCCAGTACTTC TRBJ2-5 TRBV10-3 - many
CASSHRVRGMETQYF TGTGCCAGCAGTCACAGGGTCCGGGGGATGGAGACCCAGTACTTC TRBJ2-5 TRBV10-3 - -
CASSSGVNGGYTF TGTGCCAGCAGCTCGGGTGTAAATGGAGGCTACACCTTC TRBJ1-2 TRBV7-9 - once
CASSPTRASSPLHF TGTGCCAGCAGCCCGACACGGGCGAGTTCACCCCTCCACTTT TRBJ1-6 TRBV11-1 - -
CASSQGPREQYF TGTGCCAGCAGCCAAGGTCCCCGCGAGCAGTACTTC TRBJ2-7 TRBV14 - many
CASSARPSGNTGELFF TGTGCCAGCAGTGCTAGGCCTAGCGGGAACACCGGGGAGCTGTTTTTT TRBJ2-2 TRBV25-1 TRBD2 few
CAIAAGTGYTF TGTGCCATTGCTGCAGGGACAGGGTACACCTTC TRBJ1-2 TRBV10-3 TRBD1 once
CASRRTSNSNQPQHF TGCGCCAGCAGACGGACAAGTAATAGCAATCAGCCCCAGCATTTT TRBJ1-5 TRBV7-9 - -
CSARPRDISYEQYF TGCAGTGCACGGCCCCGGGACATCTCCTACGAGCAGTACTTC TRBJ2-7 TRBV20-1 - -
CSVDSTTTYGYTF TGCAGCGTAGACAGTACCACCACCTATGGCTACACCTTC TRBJ1-2 TRBV29-1 - -
CASSPLVGGPSGANVLTF TGCGCCAGCAGCCCCCTGGTGGGGGGGCCCTCTGGGGCCAACGTCCTGACTTTC TRBJ2-6 TRBV5-1 - few
CASSYQRQGAVSYNSPLHF TGTGCCAGCAGTTACCAAAGACAGGGGGCGGTATCCTATAATTCACCCCTCCACTTT TRBJ1-6 TRBV10-3 TRBD1 few
CASSQAGGAAYEQYF TGTGCCAGCAGCCAAGCAGGGGGAGCGGCCTACGAGCAGTACTTC TRBJ2-7 TRBV14 TRBD1 -
CASTLVGSGNYGYTF TGTGCCAGCACCCTCGTGGGGTCCGGGAACTATGGCTACACCTTC TRBJ1-2 TRBV2 - -
CATSRTGTGGHEQYF TGTGCCACCAGCAGGACCGGGACAGGGGGCCACGAGCAGTACTTC TRBJ2-7 TRBV15 TRBD1 -
CASSYMGGTEAFF TGTGCCAGCAGTTACATGGGGGGTACTGAAGCTTTCTTT TRBJ1-1 TRBV6-5 - -
CSVDRTGGNTEAFF TGCAGCGTTGATCGGACAGGGGGGAACACTGAAGCTTTCTTT TRBJ1-1 TRBV29-1 TRBD1 -
CASSYGQALHSPLHF TGTGCCAGCAGTTACGGACAGGCTCTACATTCACCCCTCCACTTT TRBJ1-6 TRBV12-3/TRBV12-4 TRBD1 many
CASSFGYEQYF TGTGCCAGCAGCTTCGGCTACGAGCAGTACTTC TRBJ2-7 TRBV12-3/TRBV12-4 - many
CASSPASGGYEKLFF TGTGCCAGCAGCCCGGCCTCGGGGGGGTATGAAAAACTGTTTTTT TRBJ1-4 TRBV11-3 - once
CASSLVFSGLADSYEQYF TGCGCCAGCAGCTTGGTGTTCTCGGGACTAGCGGATTCCTACGAGCAGTACTTC TRBJ2-7 TRBV5-1 TRBD2 -
CASSPVAGVYAGSPLHF TGTGCCAGCAGCCCGGTGGCAGGGGTTTACGCGGGTTCACCCCTCCACTTT TRBJ1-6 TRBV7-3 - -
CATSGDSQGGGELYF TGTGCCACCAGCGGAGACAGTCAGGGAGGAGGCGAGCTGTACTTC TRBJ2-7 TRBV15 - -